The rows below give T cell receptor beta chains drawn from one sample of a study of T cell responses to AZD1222 COVID-19 vaccine. Method: immunoSEQ multiplex PCR; TCRdb's copy keeps in-frame clones and lacks some. The sample holds more than 110,000 clones, about 93% seen once. Source: peripheral blood, taken on day 0 of AZD1222 vaccination. These receptor sequences come from an adult in good health. Each CDR3 is given with its conserved first and last residue. Each record gives: D gene, clone size, V gene, J gene, CDR3 DNA, CDR3 protein. A D gene is named only where the DNA matches it firmly. Rows give clone size only sometimes, using once, few, many, or a class for an expanded clone.

d_gene: NA; abundance: NA; v_gene: TRBV6-5; j_gene: TRBJ1-5; CDR3nt: TGTGCCAGCGATCGTAAGGGAAGCAATCAGCCCCAGCATTTT; CDR3aa: CASDRKGSNQPQHF
d_gene: NA; abundance: NA; v_gene: TRBV19; j_gene: TRBJ1-5; CDR3nt: TGTGCCAGTAGTATTCCAGCGCTAAGCAATCAGCCCCAGCATTTT; CDR3aa: CASSIPALSNQPQHF
d_gene: TRBD1; abundance: NA; v_gene: TRBV7-9; j_gene: TRBJ1-1; CDR3nt: TGTGCCAGCGGACAGGGGGGAACTGAAGCTTTCTTT; CDR3aa: CASGQGGTEAFF
d_gene: NA; abundance: NA; v_gene: TRBV19; j_gene: TRBJ1-1; CDR3nt: TGTGCCAGTAACGACGGTGCGAACACTGAAGCTTTCTTT; CDR3aa: CASNDGANTEAFF
d_gene: NA; abundance: NA; v_gene: TRBV4-1; j_gene: TRBJ1-4; CDR3nt: TGCGCCAGCAGCCGGGCCATCAGGGAGAAACTGTTTTTT; CDR3aa: CASSRAIREKLFF
d_gene: NA; abundance: NA; v_gene: TRBV7-9; j_gene: TRBJ2-4; CDR3nt: TGTGCCAGCGGCGGGTCCAAAAACATTCAGTACTTC; CDR3aa: CASGGSKNIQYF
d_gene: NA; abundance: NA; v_gene: TRBV28; j_gene: TRBJ2-3; CDR3nt: TGTGCCAGCAGTTTACAGGGCGGCCGCGGAACAGATACGCAGTATTTT; CDR3aa: CASSLQGGRGTDTQYF
d_gene: NA; abundance: NA; v_gene: TRBV4-1; j_gene: TRBJ1-4; CDR3nt: TGCGCCAGCAGCCCATCGGATCTTAATGAAAAACTGTTTTTT; CDR3aa: CASSPSDLNEKLFF
d_gene: NA; abundance: NA; v_gene: TRBV19; j_gene: TRBJ1-4; CDR3nt: TGTGCCAGTAGTATCCTCCTACTTGGGGCACGGGAAAAACTGTTTTTT; CDR3aa: CASSILLLGAREKLFF
d_gene: NA; abundance: NA; v_gene: TRBV5-5; j_gene: TRBJ2-7; CDR3nt: TGTGCCAGCAGCTTGGTGGCGGGGTGGACGGTCTACGAGCAGTACTTC; CDR3aa: CASSLVAGWTVYEQYF
d_gene: TRBD1; abundance: NA; v_gene: TRBV19; j_gene: TRBJ1-5; CDR3nt: TGTGCCAGTAGCGGCCCAGGGGGAGGAGGCAATCAGCCCCAGCATTTT; CDR3aa: CASSGPGGGGNQPQHF
d_gene: NA; abundance: once; v_gene: TRBV2; j_gene: TRBJ2-1; CDR3nt: TGTGCCAGCAGTGGGACACCTACCTCCTACAATGAGCAGTTCTTC; CDR3aa: CASSGTPTSYNEQFF
d_gene: NA; abundance: NA; v_gene: TRBV4-2; j_gene: TRBJ1-5; CDR3nt: TGTGCCAGCAGCCAAGACCCCAGAAGGCGAAGCAATCAGCCCCAGCATTTT; CDR3aa: CASSQDPRRRSNQPQHF
d_gene: NA; abundance: NA; v_gene: TRBV12-5; j_gene: TRBJ1-1; CDR3nt: TGTGCTAGTGTCGGGACACCGTTCATGAACACTGAAGCTTTCTTT; CDR3aa: CASVGTPFMNTEAFF
d_gene: NA; abundance: NA; v_gene: TRBV12-3/TRBV12-4; j_gene: TRBJ2-5; CDR3nt: TGTGCCAGCAGTCTCACCCGGGGGACCCAGTACTTC; CDR3aa: CASSLTRGTQYF
d_gene: TRBD2; abundance: NA; v_gene: TRBV4-3; j_gene: TRBJ2-5; CDR3nt: TGCGCCAGCAGCTCCTACCGCGGGGGGGCCGGGCAAGAGACCCAGTACTTC; CDR3aa: CASSSYRGGAGQETQYF
d_gene: TRBD2; abundance: once; v_gene: TRBV5-1; j_gene: TRBJ2-3; CDR3nt: TGCGCCAGCAGCCCAGGACTAGTCACAGATACGCAGTATTTT; CDR3aa: CASSPGLVTDTQYF
d_gene: NA; abundance: NA; v_gene: TRBV18; j_gene: TRBJ1-1; CDR3nt: TGTGCCAGCTCACCTCAGGACGGATCAACTGAAGCTTTCTTT; CDR3aa: CASSPQDGSTEAFF
d_gene: NA; abundance: NA; v_gene: TRBV5-5; j_gene: TRBJ1-6; CDR3nt: TGTGCCAGCAGCTTCTCCGAAAATTCACCCCTCCACTTT; CDR3aa: CASSFSENSPLHF
d_gene: NA; abundance: NA; v_gene: TRBV7-3; j_gene: TRBJ2-5; CDR3nt: TGTGCCAGCAGCCTGAACAGGGACGGGGAGACCCAGTACTTC; CDR3aa: CASSLNRDGETQYF
d_gene: TRBD1; abundance: NA; v_gene: TRBV18; j_gene: TRBJ1-4; CDR3nt: TGTGCCAGCTCACCCGTCGCACAGGGGCCATTACTGTTTTTT; CDR3aa: CASSPVAQGPLLFF
d_gene: TRBD1; abundance: NA; v_gene: TRBV20-1; j_gene: TRBJ1-1; CDR3nt: TGCAGTCAGGACAGGGACACTGAAGCTTTCTTT; CDR3aa: CSQDRDTEAFF
d_gene: TRBD1; abundance: NA; v_gene: TRBV6-5; j_gene: TRBJ1-5; CDR3nt: TGTGCCAGCAGGGGGGACAGGGCGTGGGGACAGCCCCAGCATTTT; CDR3aa: CASRGDRAWGQPQHF
d_gene: TRBD2; abundance: NA; v_gene: TRBV6-5; j_gene: TRBJ2-7; CDR3nt: TGTGCCAGCCTCCTAGCGGGGGGTTACTACGAGCAGTACTTC; CDR3aa: CASLLAGGYYEQYF
d_gene: TRBD1; abundance: NA; v_gene: TRBV4-1; j_gene: TRBJ1-2; CDR3nt: TGCGCCAGCAGCCAAGGGAACCGTGGACAGGGAGGAGGCTACACCTTC; CDR3aa: CASSQGNRGQGGGYTF
d_gene: NA; abundance: few; v_gene: TRBV11-1; j_gene: TRBJ1-5; CDR3nt: TGTGCCAGCAGCCGTTCCGGGGTCTATAGCAATCAGCCCCAGCATTTT; CDR3aa: CASSRSGVYSNQPQHF